The 20 T cell receptor beta chains reported below all come from one sample, sequenced in a study of cytomegalovirus exposure and HLA in healthy donors. Clones were read by immunoSEQ multiplex PCR, and TCRdb kept only the in-frame ones, dropping some. Of more than 60,000 clones detected, around 89% appear once; the ten largest clones hold approximately 1.7%. Material: PBMCs. These receptors all come from a woman aged 18-35 years in good health and CMV-seronegative.

V gene TRBV7-2 combines with J gene TRBJ2-7; TRBD1 matches 8 bases. Germline loops: CDR1 SGHTA, CDR2 FQGNSA. The ends lost 5 bases at V and 5 bases at J; junction bases unmatched: 14. CDR3 length equals 16 residues. CDR3 residues: CASSTTTGGTRNEQYF. The CDR3 DNA follows: TGTGCCAGCAGCACTACAACAGGGGGGACACGAAACGAGCAGTACTTC.

The J gene is TRBJ2-3, the V gene TRBV9; possibly TRBD2 for D (5 bases). From germline, CDR1 is SGDLS and CDR2 YYNGEE. Trimming took off 2 bases at V and 5 bases at J, with 9 bases between the two ends. The length of the CDR3 is 13 residues. The CDR3: CASSVELGDTQYF. The CDR3 region has the DNA TGTGCCAGCAGCGTGGAACTAGGAGATACGCAGTATTTT.

The chain has TRBV5-1 and TRBJ2-7, with 8 positions matching TRBD1. J gave up 7 bases and V 4 bases, and 10 bases lay outside the gene matches. This CDR3 comprises 14 residues. The germline gives CDR1 SGHRS, CDR2 YFSETQ. The CDR3 sequence: CASSVFSRGLEQYF. DNA for the CDR3: TGCGCCAGCAGCGTATTCTCCAGGGGGCTTGAGCAGTACTTC.

V usage is TRBV11-2 and J usage is TRBJ1-2; 10 positions match TRBD1. CDR1 SGHAT and CDR2 FQNNGV come from the germline V gene. With V trimmed by 2 bases and J by 3 bases, 6 bases remained unmatched. This CDR3 comprises 16 residues. Written as DNA, the CDR3 is TGTGCCAGCAGCTTACTCCAGGGGACAGGGGACTATGGCTACACCTTC. It yields the protein CASSLLQGTGDYGYTF. Looking up the rest from reference TRBV11-2 and TRBJ1-2 gives the full variable domain: EAGVAQSPRYKIIEKRQSVAFWCNPISGHATLYWYQQILGQGPKLLIQFQNNGVVDDSQLPKDRFSAERLKGVDSTLKIQPAKLEDSAVYLCASSLLQGTGDYGYTFGSGTRLTVV.

The chain joins TRBV19 to TRBJ2-5, with D possibly TRBD2 on 6 matching bases. This CDR3 region has 14 residues. The germline CDR1 and CDR2 sequences are LNHDA and SQIVND (reference sequence). Between the trimmed V and J ends, which lost 5 bases and 2 bases, there was a span of 12 bases. CDR3 DNA sequence: TGTGCCAGTAGTGGGCGGGACGGACAAGAGACCCAGTACTTC. Its protein product is CASSGRDGQETQYF.

The chain has TRBV6-1 and TRBJ2-7; 7 nucleotides match TRBD1. Germline V gene data show CDR1 as MNHNS and CDR2 as SASEGT. V trimming: 2 bases; J trimming: 2 bases; junction bases outside the gene matches: 3. The CDR3 has 14 residues. This CDR3 reads CASSERDSAYEQYF. The CDR3 DNA is TGTGCCAGCAGTGAACGGGACAGTGCCTACGAGCAGTACTTC.

The V call is TRBV6-1, the J call TRBJ2-7; D may be TRBD1 (5 bases). Germline CDR1 reads MNHNS; CDR2 reads SASEGT. V lost 5 bases, J lost 7 bases, and 15 bases lay in between. The CDR3 is made up of 13 amino acids. CDR3 DNA sequence: TGTGCCAGCAGTCCCCAGGACACGAGGGAGCAGTACTTC. The encoded protein is CASSPQDTREQYF.

The chain has TRBV13 and TRBJ1-3; no clear D gene. V was cut by 1 base and J by 2 bases, with 6 bases left in between. CDR1 is PRHDT and CDR2 is FYEKMQ in the germline V gene (reference sequence). This CDR3 spans 14 amino acids. The CDR3 bases are TGTGCCAGCAGCTTAGTGCGCGCTGGAAACACCATATATTTT. Protein product: CASSLVRAGNTIYF.

The V and J genes are TRBV11-2 and TRBJ2-1; unclear D gene. Germline V gene lookup returns CDR1 SGHAT and CDR2 FQNNGV. The V gene lost 3 bases and the J gene lost 0 bases, with 3 bases spanning the gap. This CDR3 comprises 13 residues. CDR3 sequence (DNA): TGTGCCAGCAGCTTGAGCTCCTACAATGAGCAGTTCTTC. It translates to CASSLSSYNEQFF.

The chain links TRBV9 to TRBJ1-4; D possibly corresponds to TRBD1 (6 bases). Per the germline V gene, CDR1 is SGDLS and CDR2 is YYNGEE. V gave up 4 bases and J gave up 4 bases, with 20 bases separating them. The CDR3 is 17 residues long. CDR3 DNA sequence: TGTGCCAGCAGCCCCGGACAGATCCCCCTCTATAATGAAAAACTGTTTTTT. Translating gives CASSPGQIPLYNEKLFF.

The chain recombines TRBV9 with TRBJ2-3; TRBD1 matches 7 bases. The CDR3 totals 15 residues. With V trimmed by 3 bases and J by 4 bases, 8 bases remained unmatched. The V gene's germline CDR1 is SGDLS and CDR2 YYNGEE. The CDR3 spells CASSGPGQSADTQYF. The CDR3 coding sequence is TGTGCCAGCAGCGGGCCGGGACAGTCGGCAGATACGCAGTATTTT. Full variable domain (missing parts from reference TRBV9 and TRBJ2-3): DSGVTQTPKHLITATGQRVTLRCSPRSGDLSVYWYQQSLDQGLQFLIQYYNGEERAKGNILERFSAQQFPDLHSELNLSSLELGDSALYFCASSGPGQSADTQYFGPGTRLTVL.

This clone was counted a few times. This chain connects TRBV5-1 to TRBJ2-3, with 8 bases lining up with TRBD2. The ends lost 0 bases at V and 4 bases at J; junction bases unmatched: 4. Germline V lookup: CDR1 SGHRS, CDR2 YFSETQ. The CDR3 is 15 residues long. The CDR3 sequence: CASSLVGGLADTQYF. The CDR3 nucleotides read TGCGCCAGCAGCTTGGTGGGGGGACTAGCAGATACGCAGTATTTT.

The gene calls are TRBV11-2 and TRBJ2-1; possible D gene TRBD2, 6 bases. This CDR3 has 14 residues. CDR1 is SGHAT and CDR2 is FQNNGV in the germline V gene. Between the trimmed V and J ends, which lost 0 bases and 7 bases, there was a span of 10 bases. CDR3 residues: CASSLELASNEQFF. As DNA, the CDR3 is TGTGCCAGCAGCTTAGAGCTAGCGAGTAATGAGCAGTTCTTC.

The chain uses TRBV11-2 and TRBJ1-2, with 9 nucleotides matching TRBD1. Trimming removed 5 bases from V and 4 bases from J; junction bases left unmatched: 14. The CDR3 has 17 residues. Germline CDR1 reads SGHAT; CDR2 reads FQNNGV. CDR3 coding DNA: TGTGCCAGCAGCCGGACCCCCTCGGGACAGGGTTTCTATGGCTACACCTTC. Its protein is CASSRTPSGQGFYGYTF.

The sample holds a few counts of this clone. V usage is TRBV13 and J usage is TRBJ2-7; maybe TRBD2 (5 bases). Trimming stripped 7 bases from V and 2 bases from J, with 12 bases between. There are 13 residues in the CDR3. Per germline, CDR1 PRHDT and CDR2 FYEKMQ (reference sequence). CDR3 sequence (DNA): TGTGCCAGCACTCTCGCCGGGACCTACGAGCAGTACTTC. This codes for CASTLAGTYEQYF.

The chain uses TRBV19 and TRBJ1-6, with 7 bases identical to TRBD1. Germline CDR1 and CDR2: LNHDA and SQIVND (reference sequence). This CDR3 has 15 residues. With 2 bases clipped from V and 5 bases from J, the junction kept 3 bases outside the gene matches. The CDR3 coding sequence is TGTGCCAGTAGTATAAAGCAGGGGGATAATTCACCCCTCCACTTT. Translated, it gives CASSIKQGDNSPLHF. Using reference TRBV19 and TRBJ1-6 for the parts outside the CDR3, the full variable domain is DGGITQSPKYLFRKEGQNVTLSCEQNLNHDAMYWYRQDPGQGLRLIYYSQIVNDFQKGDIAEGYSVSREKKESFPLTVTSAQKNPTAFYLCASSIKQGDNSPLHFGNGTRLTVT.

The genes are TRBV27 and TRBJ2-6, with 7 bases lining up with TRBD1. The V gene end was trimmed by 6 bases and the J gene end by 4 bases; junction bases not matched to a gene: 6. This CDR3 has 15 residues. CDR1 is MNHEY and CDR2 is SMNVEV in the germline V gene (reference sequence). CDR3 in amino acids: CASSQGQPGANVLTF. Here the CDR3 DNA reads TGTGCCAGCAGCCAGGGACAGCCCGGGGCCAACGTCCTGACTTTC.

The sample holds one count of this clone. CDR3 sequence reads: CASTSRQFQPQHF. The CDR3 nucleotides are TGTGCCAGCACCTCGAGACAGTTTCAGCCCCAGCATTTT. This chain connects TRBV28 to TRBJ1-5; D might be TRBD1 (5 bases). Germline V CDR1 and CDR2: MDHEN, SYDVKM. The CDR3 extends over 13 amino acids. The V gene lost 7 bases and the J gene lost 6 bases, with 13 bases spanning the gap.

V is TRBV25-1 and J is TRBJ2-7; D unclear. V was shortened by 3 bases and J by 12 bases, with 12 bases between the two germline ends. This CDR3 has 11 amino acids. Germline loops: CDR1 MGHDK, CDR2 SYGVNS. CDR3: CASSDYGYAYF. CDR3 DNA: TGTGCCAGCAGTGATTACGGGTACGCGTACTTC.

The chain links TRBV7-9 to TRBJ1-4; possible D gene TRBD1, 5 bases. The germline V and J ends were trimmed by 5 bases and 7 bases, with 17 bases remaining between them. The germline V gene has CDR1 SEHNR and CDR2 FQNEAQ (reference sequence). The CDR3 has 15 residues. In nucleotides, the CDR3 is TGTGCCAGCAGCCTGTCCGGGACTTGGAGTGAAAAACTGTTTTTT. Amino acid sequence: CASSLSGTWSEKLFF.